These 19 T cell receptor beta chains were sequenced from one sample in a study of identical twins. TCRdb analysed the 5' RACE reads with MiXCR anew, one entry per CDR3 protein. The sample holds 500,000 or so distinct CDR3 sequences; more than 13% are singletons and the top ten take more than 0.8%. These data were also reused for a study on yellow fever vaccine responses in identical twins.

The specimen sequenced was CD4+ T cells sorted from blood. The origin of the receptors is a woman aged 18 to 35 in good health.

The rearrangement joins TRBV20-1 to TRBJ2-5; 7 bases are a match to TRBD2. Germline assignment: CDR1 DFQATT and CDR2 SNEGSKA (reference sequence). CDR3 length: 12 residues. With V trimmed by 2 bases and J by 5 bases, 2 bases remained unmatched. The CDR3 loop is CSARHSGETQYF. In DNA, the CDR3 is TGCAGTGCTAGACATAGCGGGGAGACCCAGTACTTC.

In its sample, this clonotype was seen a few times. The chain couples TRBV12-3 or TRBV12-4 to TRBJ1-6; 7 nucleotides agree with TRBD1. Trimming cost V 3 bases and J 4 bases; bases outside gene matches: 3. CDR3 length equals 15 residues. The CDR3 bases are TGTGCCAGCAGTTTGGGCAGGGGGTATAATTCACCCCTCCACTTT. Translation: CASSLGRGYNSPLHF.

Only a few counts were recorded for this clonotype. V gene TRBV3-1 combines with J gene TRBJ1-5; D is ambiguous. V was shortened by 2 bases and J by 4 bases, with 6 bases between the two germline ends. The CDR3 runs to 13 residues. Germline CDR1 is LGHDT and CDR2 is YNNKEL (reference sequence). The CDR3 DNA is TGTGCCAGCAGCCAAAGGCAGAATCAGCCCCAGCATTTT. It yields the protein CASSQRQNQPQHF.

The V and J genes are TRBV11-2 and TRBJ2-5, with D unclear. This CDR3 has 13 residues. The V end lost 3 bases, the J end lost 2 bases, and 7 bases lay between the germline ends. Germline lookup yields CDR1 SGHAT and CDR2 FQNNGV. The CDR3 DNA is TGTGCCAGCAGCTTGGCAGCACAAGAGACCCAGTACTTC. Protein product: CASSLAAQETQYF.

This clonotype was seen a few times. The chain joins TRBV7-3 to TRBJ1-1, with TRBD1 identical over 8 bases. This CDR3 region has 16 residues. In germline, CDR1 is SGHTA, CDR2 FQGTGA. V lost 1 base, J lost 1 base, and 5 bases stayed unmatched. This CDR3 is CASSLRGGTGNTEAFF. CDR3 sequence (DNA): TGTGCCAGCAGCTTAAGAGGGGGGACAGGGAACACTGAAGCTTTCTTT.

This clonotype has just a few counts. The chain couples TRBV5-5 to TRBJ1-5; D remains ambiguous. The germline V gene encodes CDR1 SGHKS and CDR2 YYEKEE (reference sequence). V was pared by 4 bases and J by 1 base, with 15 bases between. CDR3 length equals 16 residues. The DNA for the CDR3 is TGTGCCAGCAGCCCCCAGTCGTATCCCAGCAATCAGCCCCAGCATTTT. Its protein product is CASSPQSYPSNQPQHF.

The chain recombines TRBV7-2 with TRBJ2-3; TRBD2 matches at 8 bases. Germline V gene data show CDR1 as SGHTA and CDR2 as FQGNSA. V lost 3 bases and J lost 5; bases outside the gene matches: 7. This CDR3 spans 15 amino acids. CDR3: CASSFGLASRDTQYF. In DNA, the CDR3 is TGTGCCAGCAGCTTCGGACTAGCTAGTAGAGATACGCAGTATTTT.

The chain combines TRBV11-3 with TRBJ2-1; 11 nucleotides match TRBD2. The CDR3 length is 14 residues. V dropped 4 bases and J dropped 10; count of bases not matched to a gene: 6. The germline CDR1 and CDR2 sequences are SGHNT and YENEEA. CDR3 bases: TGTGCCAGCAGCTCCACTAGCGGGAGTTACGAGCAGTTCTTC. Its protein product is CASSSTSGSYEQFF.

The chain couples TRBV6-2 or TRBV6-3 to TRBJ2-7; the D is unclear. Germline V gene data show CDR1 as MNHEY and CDR2 as SVGEGT. The CDR3 extends over 15 amino acids. Trimming pared 6 bases from V and 2 bases from J, leaving 17 bases between. The CDR3 nucleotides read TGTGCCAGCAGGCCGACCGGGTCGAATCCCTACGAGCAGTACTTC. Its protein is CASRPTGSNPYEQYF.

The chain employs TRBV5-1 and TRBJ1-1; 7 positions agree with TRBD1. Looked up from germline, CDR1 is SGHRS and CDR2 is YFSETQ. V lost 3 bases and J lost 8; bases outside the gene matches: 10. The CDR3 runs to 14 residues. The CDR3 protein is CASSSRQGKGEAFF. CDR3 nucleotide sequence: TGCGCCAGCAGCTCACGACAGGGAAAGGGCGAAGCTTTCTTT.

This clonotype appeared a few times. DNA of the CDR3: TGTGCCAGCAGGACAGGGCAATATGCCGGGGAGCTGTTTTTT. This sequence encodes CASRTGQYAGELFF. The rearrangement joins TRBV12-3 or TRBV12-4 to TRBJ2-2; 7 positions match TRBD1. The CDR3 runs to 14 residues. Trimming removed 6 bases from V and 6 bases from J; junction bases left unmatched: 7.

The chain has TRBV12-3 or TRBV12-4 and TRBJ1-1; maybe TRBD1 (5 bases). The CDR3 runs to 13 residues. The V end was cut by 2 bases, the J end by 11 bases, with 15 bases between. In nucleotides, the CDR3 is TGTGCCAGCAGTTTATTCCAGTCGAGGGGTGCTTTCTTT. This translates into CASSLFQSRGAFF.

The rearrangement links TRBV11-2 to TRBJ2-1; 12 positions match TRBD2. The CDR3 runs to 18 residues. Germline V gives CDR1 SGHAT, CDR2 FQNNGV. Losses at the gene ends were 2 bases for V and 4 bases for J; bases not matched to a gene: 9. CDR3 sequence reads: CASSLRLAGDPHYNEQFF. The CDR3, as DNA: TGTGCCAGCAGCTTACGACTAGCGGGGGACCCTCATTACAATGAGCAGTTCTTC.

This clonotype has more than one count but fewer than ten. This sequence joins TRBV4-3 and TRBJ2-1; 7 bases fit TRBD2. This CDR3 is 15 amino acids long. Unmatched junction bases numbered 9, after V lost 4 bases and J lost 6 bases. Looked up from germline, CDR1 is LGHNA and CDR2 is YSLEER. The CDR3 DNA reads as TGCGCCAGCAGCCCGTCGGGGGGAGGGATCAATGAGCAGTTCTTC. Its protein is CASSPSGGGINEQFF.

This clonotype was counted only a few times. The J gene is TRBJ1-5, the V gene TRBV25-1; 10 bases fit TRBD1. The germline CDR1 and CDR2 sequences are MGHDK and SYGVNS. V trimming: 2 bases; J trimming: 2 bases; junction bases outside the gene matches: 0. The CDR3 covers 15 residues. In DNA form, the CDR3 reads TGTGCCAGCAGTGAAGGGACAGGGGGCAATCAGCCCCAGCATTTT. It translates to CASSEGTGGNQPQHF. Using reference TRBV25-1 and TRBJ1-5 for the parts outside the CDR3, the full variable domain is EADIYQTPRYLVIGTGKKITLECSQTMGHDKMYWYQQDPGMELHLIHYSYGVNSTEKGDLSSESTVSRIRTEHFPLTLESARPSHTSQYLCASSEGTGGNQPQHFGDGTRLSIL.

The V gene is TRBV7-9, the J gene TRBJ1-3; tentatively, D is TRBD1 (6 bases). The V gene lost 4 bases and the J gene lost 2 bases, with 12 bases spanning the gap. The CDR3 spans 15 residues. Germline V gene sequence: CDR1 SEHNR, CDR2 FQNEAQ (reference sequence). CDR3 bases: TGTGCCAGCAGCTCTACAGGGAAGGCTGGAAACACCATATATTTT. It is translated as CASSSTGKAGNTIYF.

This clonotype was picked up a small number of times. The chain links TRBV5-1 to TRBJ2-5; D is perhaps TRBD1 or TRBD2 (6 bases each). Between the trimmed V and J ends, which lost 0 bases and 3 bases, there was a span of 12 bases. CDR3 length: 15 residues. CDR1 is SGHRS and CDR2 is YFSETQ in the germline V gene. The chain's CDR3 is CASSLAGGNEETQYF. CDR3 DNA sequence: TGCGCCAGCAGCTTGGCCGGGGGCAACGAAGAGACCCAGTACTTC.

There are a few counts of this clonotype. The rearrangement uses TRBV7-8 and TRBJ1-4; possible D gene TRBD1, 6 bases. There are 16 residues in the CDR3. CDR1 is SGHVS and CDR2 is FQNEAQ in the germline V gene. V lost 2 bases and J 3 bases, leaving 13 bases between the germline ends. CDR3 DNA sequence: TGTGCCAGCAGCTTACGGGTGGGGGCGCCTAATGAAAAACTGTTTTTT. This gives the protein CASSLRVGAPNEKLFF.

The chain joins TRBV18 to TRBJ1-2, with 8 bases matching TRBD1. Germline loops: CDR1 KGHSH, CDR2 LQKENI. This CDR3 is 15 amino acids long. The J segment lost 6 bases and the V segment lost 6 bases, leaving 12 bases of the junction unmatched. CDR3 loop: CASSPPGTGRDGYTF. In DNA form, the CDR3 reads TGTGCCAGCTCTCCTCCCGGGACAGGAAGGGATGGCTACACCTTC.